The clone carrying this TCR beta chain came up many times. The antigen is not known. This sample was taken from a study of T cells after yellow fever vaccination. As for the study in general: For low cell numbers, libraries were made with SMART-Seq v4 Ultra Low Input.

Study-wide points: The secondary response was weaker, and its peak arrived faster, on day 5 versus 15. Post-booster repertoires again held most primary-vaccination clones (about 96% CD4, roughly 88% CD8).

TCRdb redid the calling of the 5' RACE reads with MiXCR, one entry per CDR3 protein. The data hold more than 350,000 distinct CDR3 sequences, with roughly 10% observed a single time. Germline V gene lookup returns CDR1 MNHNY and CDR2 SVGAGI (reference sequence). The CDR3 contains 13 residues. Trimming took 2 bases from V and 4 from J, leaving 8 bases between them. The sequencing here drew on PBMCs, taken on the day of the first yellow fever vaccination. This chain joins TRBV6-6 and TRBJ1-1; D remains ambiguous. The receptor was derived from a man in his late teens or twenties who received the YFV17D yellow fever vaccine. In nucleotides, the CDR3 is TGTGCCAGCAGTTACGGGCAGCCCACTGAAGCTTTCTTT. Amino acid sequence: CASSYGQPTEAFF.